The 4 T cell receptor beta chains in this list originate from one sample, sequenced in a study of T cells expressing NK-cell markers (TCRdb year 2020). Libraries were built with 5' RACE. The sequencing machine was an Illumina HiSeq 2000. Through TCRdb reprocessing, the reads give one entry per CDR3 protein sequence; DNA is omitted. The sample table gives approximately 380,000 distinct CDR3 sequences. Roughly 5.2% of the sample belongs to the ten largest clones. Sequencing was carried out using blood T cells: a sorted CD56 or NKG2C T cell subset, CD4+ or CD8+ T cells, or bulk PBMC T cells (not recorded which). All receptors come from a man between 18 and 69 years old in good health.

The genes are TRBV7-2 and TRBJ2-7; without DNA, the TCRdb call of TRBD1 cannot be checked. This CDR3 has 13 residues. Germline loops: CDR1 SGHTA, CDR2 FQGNSA. The CDR3 reads CASSRDRAGEQYF.

The chain links TRBV6-5 to TRBJ1-2; TCRdb lists TRBD1, though no DNA is available to test this call. This CDR3 has 13 residues. In germline, CDR1 is MNHEY, CDR2 SVGAGI. The CDR3 protein is CASSYEGGDGYTF.

The chain couples TRBV20-1 to TRBJ2-3; TCRdb's D call, TRBD2, is unchecked because there is no DNA. This CDR3 is built from 16 residues. The germline gives CDR1 DFQATT, CDR2 SNEGSKA (reference sequence). The CDR3 protein is CSARDRLAVPLDTQYF.

The rearrangement joins TRBV3-1 to TRBJ2-7; TCRdb reports TRBD2, a call that lacks DNA to check it against. The CDR3 runs 14 residues. Germline V gene data show CDR1 as LGHDT and CDR2 as YNNKEL (reference sequence). CDR3 in amino acids: CASSRSGKSYEQYF.